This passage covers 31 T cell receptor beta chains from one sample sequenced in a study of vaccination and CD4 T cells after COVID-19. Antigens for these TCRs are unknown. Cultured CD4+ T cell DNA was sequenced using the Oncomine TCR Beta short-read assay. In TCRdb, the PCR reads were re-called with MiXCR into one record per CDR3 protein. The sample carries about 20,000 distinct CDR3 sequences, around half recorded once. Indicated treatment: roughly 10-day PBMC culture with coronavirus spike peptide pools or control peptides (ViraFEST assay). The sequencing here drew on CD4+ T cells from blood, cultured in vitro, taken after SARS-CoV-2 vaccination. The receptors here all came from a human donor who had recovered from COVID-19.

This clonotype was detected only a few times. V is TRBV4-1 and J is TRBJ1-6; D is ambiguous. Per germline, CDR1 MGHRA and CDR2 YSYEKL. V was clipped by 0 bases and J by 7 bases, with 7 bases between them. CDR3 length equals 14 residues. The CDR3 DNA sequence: TGCGCCAGCAGCCAAGATCTCGGAAATTCACCCCTCCACTTT. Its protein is CASSQDLGNSPLHF.

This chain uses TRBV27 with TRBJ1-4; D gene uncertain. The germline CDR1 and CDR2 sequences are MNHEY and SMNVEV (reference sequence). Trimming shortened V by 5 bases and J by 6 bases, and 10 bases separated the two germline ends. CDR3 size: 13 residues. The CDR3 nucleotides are TGTGCCAGCAGTCCCAAGTGGCATGAAAAACTGTTTTTT. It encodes CASSPKWHEKLFF.

CDR3 bases: TGTGCCAGCAGCCCTGGGACAGGGGGCAGGGGGAACACTGAAGCTTTCTTT. This gives the protein CASSPGTGGRGNTEAFF. The rearrangement joins TRBV6-2 or TRBV6-3 to TRBJ1-1; 12 bases are a match to TRBD1. This CDR3 has 17 amino acids. CDR1 is MNHEY, CDR2 SVGEGT, per germline. The ends lost 6 bases at V and 1 base at J; junction bases unmatched: 9.

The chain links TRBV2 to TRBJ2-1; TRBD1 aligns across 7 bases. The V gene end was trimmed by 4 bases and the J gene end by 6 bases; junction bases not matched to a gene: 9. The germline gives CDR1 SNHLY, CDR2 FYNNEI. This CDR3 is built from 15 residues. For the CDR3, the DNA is TGTGCCAGCAGTGCAATGACAGGGTTCGGCAATGAGCAGTTCTTC. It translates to CASSAMTGFGNEQFF.

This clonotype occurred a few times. This chain's CDR3 is CASSAGLAGVRDTQYF. In nucleotides, the CDR3 is TGTGCCAGTAGTGCAGGACTAGCGGGAGTCAGAGATACGCAGTATTTT. This chain joins TRBV19 and TRBJ2-3, with TRBD2 matching 13 bases. After removal of 5 bases from V and 5 bases from J, the junction contained 7 bases not matched to a gene. This CDR3 spans 16 amino acids. Germline V CDR1 and CDR2: LNHDA, SQIVND (reference sequence).

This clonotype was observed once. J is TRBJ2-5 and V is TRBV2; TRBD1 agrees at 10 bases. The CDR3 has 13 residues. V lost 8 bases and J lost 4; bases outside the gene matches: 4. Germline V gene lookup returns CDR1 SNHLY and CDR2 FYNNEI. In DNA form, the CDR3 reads TGTGCCAGCTGGGGACAGGGGCCAGAGACCCAGTACTTC. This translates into CASWGQGPETQYF.

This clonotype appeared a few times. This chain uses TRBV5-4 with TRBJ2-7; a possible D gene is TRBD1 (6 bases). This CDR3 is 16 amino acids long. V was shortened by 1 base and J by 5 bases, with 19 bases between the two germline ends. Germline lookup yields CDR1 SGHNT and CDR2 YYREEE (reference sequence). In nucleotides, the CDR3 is TGTGCCAGCAGCTTGCTCCCTGGCAAGACAGGAAACGAGCAGTACTTC. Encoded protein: CASSLLPGKTGNEQYF.

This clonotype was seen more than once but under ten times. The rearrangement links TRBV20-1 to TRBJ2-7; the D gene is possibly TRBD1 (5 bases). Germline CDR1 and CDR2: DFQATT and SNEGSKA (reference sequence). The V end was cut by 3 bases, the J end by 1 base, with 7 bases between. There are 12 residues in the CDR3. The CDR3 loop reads CSASQGSYEQYF. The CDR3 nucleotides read TGCAGTGCTAGTCAGGGTTCCTACGAGCAGTACTTC.

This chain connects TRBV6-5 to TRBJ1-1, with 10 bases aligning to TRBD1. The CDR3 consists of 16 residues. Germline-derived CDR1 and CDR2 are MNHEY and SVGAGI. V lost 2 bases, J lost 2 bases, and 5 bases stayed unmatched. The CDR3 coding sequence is TGTGCCAGCAGTTACAAGGACAGGGGGTTTAACACTGAAGCTTTCTTT. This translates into CASSYKDRGFNTEAFF.

The CDR3 here is CAISEWGTSGRTGANVLTF. The CDR3 DNA reads TGTGCCATCAGTGAGTGGGGGACTAGCGGGAGGACTGGGGCCAACGTCCTGACTTTC. The chain is built from TRBV10-3 and TRBJ2-6, with 15 bases matching TRBD2. Germline V lookup: CDR1 ENHRY, CDR2 SYGVKD. V shed 1 base, J shed 2 bases, and the junction held 3 bases outside the gene matches. This CDR3 spans 19 amino acids.

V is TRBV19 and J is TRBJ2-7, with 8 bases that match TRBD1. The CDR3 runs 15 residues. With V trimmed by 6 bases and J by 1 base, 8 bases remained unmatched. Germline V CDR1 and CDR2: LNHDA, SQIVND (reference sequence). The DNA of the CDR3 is TGTGCCAGTAGCACCCGGACAGGGATGTCCTACGAGCAGTACTTC. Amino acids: CASSTRTGMSYEQYF. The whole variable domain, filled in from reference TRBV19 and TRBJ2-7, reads DGGITQSPKYLFRKEGQNVTLSCEQNLNHDAMYWYRQDPGQGLRLIYYSQIVNDFQKGDIAEGYSVSREKKESFPLTVTSAQKNPTAFYLCASSTRTGMSYEQYFGPGTRLTVT.

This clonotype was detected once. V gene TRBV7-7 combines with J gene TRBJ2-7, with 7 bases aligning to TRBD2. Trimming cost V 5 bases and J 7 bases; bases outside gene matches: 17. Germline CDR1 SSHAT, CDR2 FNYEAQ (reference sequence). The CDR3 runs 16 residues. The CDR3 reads CASSHSSGACMEEQYF. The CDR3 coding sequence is TGTGCCAGCAGCCATTCAAGCGGGGCCTGTATGGAGGAGCAGTACTTC.

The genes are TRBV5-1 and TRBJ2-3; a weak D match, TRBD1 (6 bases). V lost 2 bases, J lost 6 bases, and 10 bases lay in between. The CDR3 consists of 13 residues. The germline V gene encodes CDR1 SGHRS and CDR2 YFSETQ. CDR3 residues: CASSLVGQDTQYF. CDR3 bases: TGCGCCAGCAGCTTAGTAGGACAGGATACGCAGTATTTT.

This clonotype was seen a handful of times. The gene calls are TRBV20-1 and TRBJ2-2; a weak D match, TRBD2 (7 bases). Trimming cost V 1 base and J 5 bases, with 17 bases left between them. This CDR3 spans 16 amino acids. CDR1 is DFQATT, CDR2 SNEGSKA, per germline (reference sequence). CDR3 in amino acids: CSARVAGAYLTGELFF. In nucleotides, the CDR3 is TGCAGTGCTAGAGTGGCGGGGGCGTATTTGACCGGGGAGCTGTTTTTT.

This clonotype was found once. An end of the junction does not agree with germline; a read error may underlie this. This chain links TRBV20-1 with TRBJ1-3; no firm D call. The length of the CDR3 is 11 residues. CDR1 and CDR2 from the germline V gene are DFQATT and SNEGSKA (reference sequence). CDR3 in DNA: TGCAGTGCTAGAGATATGAACACCATACATTTT. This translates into CSARDMNTIHF.

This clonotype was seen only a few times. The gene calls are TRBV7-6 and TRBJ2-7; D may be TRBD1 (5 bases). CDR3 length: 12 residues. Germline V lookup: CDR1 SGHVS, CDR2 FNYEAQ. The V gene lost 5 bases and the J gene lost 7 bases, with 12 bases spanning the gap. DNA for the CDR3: TGTGCCAGCAGCCTTATAGGACAAGAGCAGTACTTC. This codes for CASSLIGQEQYF.

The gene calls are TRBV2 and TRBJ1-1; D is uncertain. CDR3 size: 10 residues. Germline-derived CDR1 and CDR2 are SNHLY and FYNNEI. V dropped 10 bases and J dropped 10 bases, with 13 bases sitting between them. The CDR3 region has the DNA TGTGCCATCACAGTGGTAGGAGCTTTCTTT. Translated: CAITVVGAFF. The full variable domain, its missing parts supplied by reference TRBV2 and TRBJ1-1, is EPEVTQTPSHQVTQMGQEVILRCVPISNHLYFYWYRQILGQKVEFLVSFYNNEISEKSEIFDDQFSVERPDGSNFTLKIRSTKLEDSAMYFCAITVVGAFFGQGTRLTVV.

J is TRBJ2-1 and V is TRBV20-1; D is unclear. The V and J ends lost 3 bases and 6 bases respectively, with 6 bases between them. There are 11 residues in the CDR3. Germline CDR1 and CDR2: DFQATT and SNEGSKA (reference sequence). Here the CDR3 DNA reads TGCAGTGCTAGCGTGCGCAATGAGCAGTTCTTC. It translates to CSASVRNEQFF.

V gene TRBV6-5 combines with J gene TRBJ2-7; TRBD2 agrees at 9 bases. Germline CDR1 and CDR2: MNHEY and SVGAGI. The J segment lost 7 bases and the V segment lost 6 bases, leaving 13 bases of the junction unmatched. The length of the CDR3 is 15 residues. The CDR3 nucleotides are TGTGCCAGCAGCTACCTAGGGACTAGCCCTAGGGAGCAGTACTTC. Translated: CASSYLGTSPREQYF.

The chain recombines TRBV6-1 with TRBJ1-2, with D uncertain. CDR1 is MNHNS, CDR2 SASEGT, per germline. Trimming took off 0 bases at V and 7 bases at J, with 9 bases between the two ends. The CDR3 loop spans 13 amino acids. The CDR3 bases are TGTGCCAGCAGTGAAGCCCACGAGCGTGGCTACACCTTC. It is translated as CASSEAHERGYTF.

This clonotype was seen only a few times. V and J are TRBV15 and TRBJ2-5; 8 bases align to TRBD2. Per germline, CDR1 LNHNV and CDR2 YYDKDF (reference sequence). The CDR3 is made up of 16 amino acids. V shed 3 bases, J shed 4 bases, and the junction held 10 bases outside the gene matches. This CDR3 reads CATSSHLAGGGETQYF. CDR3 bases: TGTGCCACCAGCAGCCACTTGGCGGGAGGCGGAGAGACCCAGTACTTC.

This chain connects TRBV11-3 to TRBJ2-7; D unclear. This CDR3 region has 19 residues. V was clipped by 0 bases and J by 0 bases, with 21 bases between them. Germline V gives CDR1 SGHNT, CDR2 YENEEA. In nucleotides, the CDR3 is TGTGCCAGCAGCTTAGACGGTGTTACGGCAAGTGGGTACTCCTACGAGCAGTACTTC. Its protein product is CASSLDGVTASGYSYEQYF.

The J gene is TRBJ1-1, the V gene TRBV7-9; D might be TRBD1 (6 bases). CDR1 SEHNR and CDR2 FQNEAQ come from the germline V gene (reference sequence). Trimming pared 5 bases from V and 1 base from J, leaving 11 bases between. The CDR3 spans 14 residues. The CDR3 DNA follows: TGTGCCAGCAGCCGCGGGGGCACGAACACTGAAGCTTTCTTT. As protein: CASSRGGTNTEAFF.

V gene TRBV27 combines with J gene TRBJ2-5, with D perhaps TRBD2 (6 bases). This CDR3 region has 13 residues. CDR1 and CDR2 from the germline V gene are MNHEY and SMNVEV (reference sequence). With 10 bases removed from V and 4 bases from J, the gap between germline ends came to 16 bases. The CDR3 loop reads CATRMGGGETQYF. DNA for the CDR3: TGTGCCACCAGGATGGGGGGTGGAGAGACCCAGTACTTC.

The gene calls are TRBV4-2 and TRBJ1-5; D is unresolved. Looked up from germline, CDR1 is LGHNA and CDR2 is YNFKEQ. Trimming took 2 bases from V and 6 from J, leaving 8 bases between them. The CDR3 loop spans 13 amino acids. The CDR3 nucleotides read TGTGCCAGCAGCCAACAACTTGGTCAGCCCCAGCATTTT. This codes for CASSQQLGQPQHF.

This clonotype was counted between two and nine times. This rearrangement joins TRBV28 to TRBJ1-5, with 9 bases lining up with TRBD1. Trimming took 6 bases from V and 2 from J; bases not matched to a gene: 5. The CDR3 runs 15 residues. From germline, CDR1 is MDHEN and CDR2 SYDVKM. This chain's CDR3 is CASRERTGGNQPQHF. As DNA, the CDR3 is TGTGCCAGCAGAGAGAGGACAGGGGGCAATCAGCCCCAGCATTTT.

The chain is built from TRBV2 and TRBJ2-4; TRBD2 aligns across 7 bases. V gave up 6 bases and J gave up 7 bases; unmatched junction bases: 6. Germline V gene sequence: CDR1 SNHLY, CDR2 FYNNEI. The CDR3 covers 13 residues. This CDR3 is CASRAGAGNIQYF. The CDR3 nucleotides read TGTGCCAGCAGGGCGGGAGCGGGGAACATTCAGTACTTC.

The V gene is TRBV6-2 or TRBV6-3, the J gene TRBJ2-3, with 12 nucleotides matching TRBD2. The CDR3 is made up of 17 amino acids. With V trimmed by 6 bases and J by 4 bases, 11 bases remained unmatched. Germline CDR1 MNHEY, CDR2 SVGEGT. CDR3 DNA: TGTGCCAGCAGGGCGACTAGCGGGAGAGGTTATGCAGATACGCAGTATTTT. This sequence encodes CASRATSGRGYADTQYF.

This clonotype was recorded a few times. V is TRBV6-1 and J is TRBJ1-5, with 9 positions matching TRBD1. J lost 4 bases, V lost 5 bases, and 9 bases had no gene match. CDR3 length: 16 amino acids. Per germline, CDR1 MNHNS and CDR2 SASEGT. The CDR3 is CASSTPGQGSNQPQHF. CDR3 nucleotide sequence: TGTGCCAGCAGTACCCCCGGACAGGGGTCGAATCAGCCCCAGCATTTT.

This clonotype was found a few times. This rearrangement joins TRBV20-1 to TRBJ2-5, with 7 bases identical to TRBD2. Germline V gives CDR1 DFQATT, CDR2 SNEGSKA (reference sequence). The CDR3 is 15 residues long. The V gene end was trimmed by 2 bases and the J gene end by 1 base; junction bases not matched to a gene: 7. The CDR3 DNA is TGCAGTGCTAGAATCCCTCCGGGGGGCCAAGAGACCCAGTACTTC. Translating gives CSARIPPGGQETQYF.

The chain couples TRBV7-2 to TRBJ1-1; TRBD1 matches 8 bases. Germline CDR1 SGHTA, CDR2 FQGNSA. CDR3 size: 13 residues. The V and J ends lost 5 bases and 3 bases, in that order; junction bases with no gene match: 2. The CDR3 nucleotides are TGTGCCAGCAGCGAGGACAGGGACACTGAAGCTTTCTTT. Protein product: CASSEDRDTEAFF.